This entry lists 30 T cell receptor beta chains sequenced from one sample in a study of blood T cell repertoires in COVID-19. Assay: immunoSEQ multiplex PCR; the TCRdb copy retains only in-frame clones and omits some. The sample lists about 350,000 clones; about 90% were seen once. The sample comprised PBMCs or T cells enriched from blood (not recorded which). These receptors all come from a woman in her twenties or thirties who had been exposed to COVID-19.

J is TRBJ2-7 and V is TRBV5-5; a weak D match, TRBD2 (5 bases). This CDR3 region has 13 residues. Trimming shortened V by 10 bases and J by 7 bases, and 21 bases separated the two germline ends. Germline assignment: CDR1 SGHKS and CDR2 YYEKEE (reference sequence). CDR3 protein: CAGGAGEKVEQYF. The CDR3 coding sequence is TGTGCCGGAGGAGCCGGAGAAAAGGTGGAGCAGTACTTC.

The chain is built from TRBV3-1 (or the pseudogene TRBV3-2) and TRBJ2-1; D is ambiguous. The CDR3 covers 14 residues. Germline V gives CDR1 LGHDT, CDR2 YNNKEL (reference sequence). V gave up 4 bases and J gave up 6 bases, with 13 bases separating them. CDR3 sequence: CASSPASFFNEQFF. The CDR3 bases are TGTGCCAGCAGCCCCGCTAGTTTTTTCAATGAGCAGTTCTTC.

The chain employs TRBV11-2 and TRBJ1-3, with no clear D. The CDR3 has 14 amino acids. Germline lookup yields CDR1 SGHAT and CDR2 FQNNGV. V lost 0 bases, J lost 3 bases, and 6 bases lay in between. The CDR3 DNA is TGTGCCAGCAGCTTAGATCTCGGTGGAAACACCATATATTTT. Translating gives CASSLDLGGNTIYF.

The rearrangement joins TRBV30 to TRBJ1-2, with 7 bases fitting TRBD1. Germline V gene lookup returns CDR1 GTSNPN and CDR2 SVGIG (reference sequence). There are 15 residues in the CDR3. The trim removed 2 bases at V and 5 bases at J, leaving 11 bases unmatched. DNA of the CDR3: TGTGCCTGGAGTAACGAGGGGGCGAATGGTTATGGCTACACCTTC. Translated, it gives CAWSNEGANGYGYTF.

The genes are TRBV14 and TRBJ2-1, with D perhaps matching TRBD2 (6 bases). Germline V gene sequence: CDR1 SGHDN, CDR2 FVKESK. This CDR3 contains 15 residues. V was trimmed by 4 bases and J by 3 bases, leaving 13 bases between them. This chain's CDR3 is CASSPISGRYNEQFF. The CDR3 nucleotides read TGTGCCAGCAGCCCCATAAGCGGGCGCTACAATGAGCAGTTCTTC. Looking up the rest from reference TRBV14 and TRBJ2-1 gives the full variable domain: EAGVTQFPSHSVIEKGQTVTLRCDPISGHDNLYWYRRVMGKEIKFLLHFVKESKQDESGMPNNRFLAERTGGTYSTLKVQPAELEDSGVYFCASSPISGRYNEQFFGPGTRLTVL.

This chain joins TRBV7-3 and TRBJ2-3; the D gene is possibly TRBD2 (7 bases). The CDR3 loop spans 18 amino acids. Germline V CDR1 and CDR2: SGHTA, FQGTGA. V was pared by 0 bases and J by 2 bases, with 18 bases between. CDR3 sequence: CASSLTGASGTLTDTQYF. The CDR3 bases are TGTGCCAGCAGCTTAACGGGGGCTAGCGGCACCCTCACAGATACGCAGTATTTT.

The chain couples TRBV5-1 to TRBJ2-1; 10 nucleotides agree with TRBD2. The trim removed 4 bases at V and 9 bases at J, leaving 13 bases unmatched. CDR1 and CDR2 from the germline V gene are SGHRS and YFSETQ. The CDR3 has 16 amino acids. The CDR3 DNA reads TGCGCCAGCAGCCTTACTCTGGCTAGCGGGAGAAGTGAGCAGTTCTTC. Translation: CASSLTLASGRSEQFF.

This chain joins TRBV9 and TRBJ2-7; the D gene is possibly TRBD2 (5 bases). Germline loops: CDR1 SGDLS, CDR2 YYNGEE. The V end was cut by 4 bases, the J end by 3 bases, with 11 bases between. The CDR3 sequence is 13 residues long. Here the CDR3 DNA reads TGTGCCAGCAGCCCCGGGGAGTTCTACGAGCAGTACTTC. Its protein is CASSPGEFYEQYF.

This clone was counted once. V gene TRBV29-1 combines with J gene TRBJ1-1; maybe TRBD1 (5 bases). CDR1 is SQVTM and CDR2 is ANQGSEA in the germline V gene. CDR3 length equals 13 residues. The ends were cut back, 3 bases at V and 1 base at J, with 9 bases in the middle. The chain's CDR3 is CSVDWQGNTEAFF. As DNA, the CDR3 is TGCAGCGTTGATTGGCAGGGGAACACTGAAGCTTTCTTT.

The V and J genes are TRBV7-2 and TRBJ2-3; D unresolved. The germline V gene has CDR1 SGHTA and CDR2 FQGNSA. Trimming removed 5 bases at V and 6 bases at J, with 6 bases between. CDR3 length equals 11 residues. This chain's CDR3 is CASSPQDTQYF. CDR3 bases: TGTGCCAGCAGCCCGCAGGATACGCAGTATTTT.

In DNA form, the CDR3 reads TGCAGCGTTGCACTAGCGGGAGTGAATGAGCAGTTCTTC. Protein sequence: CSVALAGVNEQFF. V and J are TRBV29-1 and TRBJ2-1; the match to TRBD2 covers 11 bases. The CDR3 is made up of 13 amino acids. The V gene end was trimmed by 4 bases and the J gene end by 7 bases; junction bases not matched to a gene: 3. From germline, CDR1 is SQVTM and CDR2 ANQGSEA.

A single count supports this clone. The CDR3 protein is CASSSWASVEQYF. In DNA form, the CDR3 reads TGTGCCAGCAGTTCTTGGGCTAGCGTCGAGCAGTACTTC. The chain is built from TRBV28 and TRBJ2-7; maybe TRBD2 (6 bases). Trimming took 4 bases from V and 6 from J, leaving 13 bases between them. CDR1 MDHEN and CDR2 SYDVKM come from the germline V gene. The CDR3 is 13 amino acids.

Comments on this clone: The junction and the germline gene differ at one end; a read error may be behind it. DNA for the CDR3: TGTGCTAGCAGCTTAGCTGCTAGCGGGAGTTACGAGCAGTACTTC. Translating gives CASSLAASGSYEQYF. This chain joins TRBV7-7 and TRBJ2-7, with 10 bases lining up with TRBD2. The CDR3 is made up of 15 amino acids. CDR1 is SSHAT, CDR2 FNYEAQ, per germline (reference sequence).

CDR3: CSASHPGGNTGELFF. The CDR3, as DNA: TGCAGTGCTAGTCATCCCGGGGGGAACACCGGGGAGCTGTTTTTT. V and J are TRBV20-1 and TRBJ2-2, with D possibly TRBD2 on 6 matching bases. V was pared by 3 bases and J by 1 base, with 12 bases between. CDR1 and CDR2 from the germline V gene are DFQATT and SNEGSKA (reference sequence). The CDR3 totals 15 residues.

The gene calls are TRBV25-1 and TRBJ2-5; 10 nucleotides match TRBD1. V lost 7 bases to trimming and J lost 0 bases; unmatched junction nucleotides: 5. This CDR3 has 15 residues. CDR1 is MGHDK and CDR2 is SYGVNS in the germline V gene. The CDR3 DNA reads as TGTGCCAGCACCCCCGGGACAGGGGACCAAGAGACCCAGTACTTC. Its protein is CASTPGTGDQETQYF.

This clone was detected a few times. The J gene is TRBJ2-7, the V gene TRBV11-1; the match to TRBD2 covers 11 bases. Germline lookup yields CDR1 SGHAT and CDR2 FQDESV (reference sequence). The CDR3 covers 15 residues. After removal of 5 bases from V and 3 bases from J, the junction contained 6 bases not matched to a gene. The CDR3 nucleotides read TGTGCCAGCAGCCGAGGACTAGCGGGCTTCTACGAGCAGTACTTC. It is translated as CASSRGLAGFYEQYF.

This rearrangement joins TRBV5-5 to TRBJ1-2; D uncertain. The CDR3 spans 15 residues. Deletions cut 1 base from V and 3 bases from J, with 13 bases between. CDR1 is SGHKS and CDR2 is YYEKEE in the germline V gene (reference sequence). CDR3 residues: CASSLKRPTDYGYTF. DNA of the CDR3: TGTGCCAGCAGCTTGAAGCGGCCGACGGACTATGGCTACACCTTC.

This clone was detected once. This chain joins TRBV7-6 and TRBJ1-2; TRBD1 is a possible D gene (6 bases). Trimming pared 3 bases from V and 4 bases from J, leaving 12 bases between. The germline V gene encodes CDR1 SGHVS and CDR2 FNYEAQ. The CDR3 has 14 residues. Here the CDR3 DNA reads TGTGCCAGCAGCTTCGGGACAACCTCCTATGGCTACACCTTC. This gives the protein CASSFGTTSYGYTF.

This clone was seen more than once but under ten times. The CDR3 protein is CASSPGQNNQPQHF. DNA for the CDR3: TGTGCCAGCAGCCCCGGACAGAACAATCAGCCCCAGCATTTT. This chain links TRBV7-2 with TRBJ1-5, with D possibly being TRBD1 (6 bases). CDR1 SGHTA and CDR2 FQGNSA come from the germline V gene. The germline V and J ends were trimmed by 5 bases and 3 bases, with 11 bases remaining between them. The CDR3 sequence is 14 residues long.

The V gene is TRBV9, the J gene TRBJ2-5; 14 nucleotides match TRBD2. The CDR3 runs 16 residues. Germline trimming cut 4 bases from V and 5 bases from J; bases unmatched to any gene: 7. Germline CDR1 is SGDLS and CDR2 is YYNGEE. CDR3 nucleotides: TGTGCCAGCAGCCCCGGGACTAGCGGGAGCCTTGAGACCCAGTACTTC. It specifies CASSPGTSGSLETQYF.

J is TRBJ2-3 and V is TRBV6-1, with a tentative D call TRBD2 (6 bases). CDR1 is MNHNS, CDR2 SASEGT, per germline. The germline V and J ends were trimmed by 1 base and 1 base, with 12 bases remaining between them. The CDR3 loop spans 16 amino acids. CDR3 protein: CASSEEAGRGTDTQYF. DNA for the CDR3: TGTGCCAGCAGTGAAGAGGCCGGGAGAGGCACAGATACGCAGTATTTT.

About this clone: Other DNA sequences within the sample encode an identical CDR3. CDR3 region: CASSRGTPGEQYF. DNA for the CDR3: TGTGCCAGTAGCCGGGGGACTCCCGGCGAGCAGTACTTC. The chain has TRBV19 and TRBJ2-7, with D perhaps TRBD2 (6 bases). V dropped 6 bases and J dropped 6 bases, with 15 bases sitting between them. The CDR3 consists of 13 residues. Germline CDR1 is LNHDA and CDR2 is SQIVND (reference sequence).

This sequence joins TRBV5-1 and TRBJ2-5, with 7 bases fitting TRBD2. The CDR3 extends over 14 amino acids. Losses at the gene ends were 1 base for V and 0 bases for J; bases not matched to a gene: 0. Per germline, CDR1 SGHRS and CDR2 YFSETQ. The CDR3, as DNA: TGCGCCAGCAGCTTGCTAGCGGACCAAGAGACCCAGTACTTC. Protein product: CASSLLADQETQYF.

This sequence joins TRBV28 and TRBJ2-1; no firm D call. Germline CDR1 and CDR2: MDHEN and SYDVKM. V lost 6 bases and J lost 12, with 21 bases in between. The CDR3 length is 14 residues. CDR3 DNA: TGTGCCAGCAGCAATTCCCTAAAGTCAGGTCCGCAGTTCTTC. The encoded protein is CASSNSLKSGPQFF. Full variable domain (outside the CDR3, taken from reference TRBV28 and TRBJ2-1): DVKVTQSSRYLVKRTGEKVFLECVQDMDHENMFWYRQDPGLGLRLIYFSYDVKMKEKGDIPEGYSVSREKKERFSLILESASTNQTSMYLCASSNSLKSGPQFFGPGTRLTVL.

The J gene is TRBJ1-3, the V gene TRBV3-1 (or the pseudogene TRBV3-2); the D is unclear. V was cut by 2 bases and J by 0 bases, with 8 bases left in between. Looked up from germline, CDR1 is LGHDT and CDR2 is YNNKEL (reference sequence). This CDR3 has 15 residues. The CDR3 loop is CASSQNRDSGNTIYF. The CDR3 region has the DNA TGTGCCAGCAGCCAAAACCGGGACTCTGGAAACACCATATATTTT.

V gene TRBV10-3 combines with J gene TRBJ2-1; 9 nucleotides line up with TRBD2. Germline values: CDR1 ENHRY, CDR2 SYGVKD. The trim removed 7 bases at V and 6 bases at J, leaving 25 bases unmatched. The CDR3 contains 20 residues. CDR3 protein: CAINSFRLTGGRALGNEQFF. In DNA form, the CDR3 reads TGTGCCATCAATAGCTTTCGTCTAACGGGCGGGAGGGCTCTGGGCAATGAGCAGTTCTTC.

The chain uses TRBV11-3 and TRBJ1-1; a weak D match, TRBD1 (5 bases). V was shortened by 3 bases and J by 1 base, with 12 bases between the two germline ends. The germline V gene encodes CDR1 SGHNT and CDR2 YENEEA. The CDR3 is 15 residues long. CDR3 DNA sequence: TGTGCCAGCAGCTTTAGGCAGGGTCGGAACACTGAAGCTTTCTTT. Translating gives CASSFRQGRNTEAFF.

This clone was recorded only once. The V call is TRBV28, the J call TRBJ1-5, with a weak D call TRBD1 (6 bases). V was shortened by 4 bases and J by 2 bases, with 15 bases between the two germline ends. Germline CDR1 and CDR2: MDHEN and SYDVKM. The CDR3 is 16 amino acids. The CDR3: CASSSNLSGGNQPQHF. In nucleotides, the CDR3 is TGTGCCAGCAGTTCCAATCTTTCAGGGGGCAATCAGCCCCAGCATTTT.

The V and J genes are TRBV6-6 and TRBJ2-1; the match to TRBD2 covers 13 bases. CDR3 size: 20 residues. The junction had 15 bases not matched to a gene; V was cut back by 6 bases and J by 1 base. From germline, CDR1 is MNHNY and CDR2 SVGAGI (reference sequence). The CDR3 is CASSHGSATSGRASYNEQFF. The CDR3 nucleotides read TGTGCCAGCAGCCACGGGTCAGCTACTAGCGGGAGGGCTTCCTACAATGAGCAGTTCTTC.

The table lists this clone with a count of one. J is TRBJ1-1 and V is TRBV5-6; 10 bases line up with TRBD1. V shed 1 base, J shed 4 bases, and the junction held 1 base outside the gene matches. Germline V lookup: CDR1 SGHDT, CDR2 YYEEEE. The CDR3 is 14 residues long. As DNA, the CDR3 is TGTGCCAGCAGCTTGAGGGACAGGGGCACTGAAGCTTTCTTT. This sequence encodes CASSLRDRGTEAFF.